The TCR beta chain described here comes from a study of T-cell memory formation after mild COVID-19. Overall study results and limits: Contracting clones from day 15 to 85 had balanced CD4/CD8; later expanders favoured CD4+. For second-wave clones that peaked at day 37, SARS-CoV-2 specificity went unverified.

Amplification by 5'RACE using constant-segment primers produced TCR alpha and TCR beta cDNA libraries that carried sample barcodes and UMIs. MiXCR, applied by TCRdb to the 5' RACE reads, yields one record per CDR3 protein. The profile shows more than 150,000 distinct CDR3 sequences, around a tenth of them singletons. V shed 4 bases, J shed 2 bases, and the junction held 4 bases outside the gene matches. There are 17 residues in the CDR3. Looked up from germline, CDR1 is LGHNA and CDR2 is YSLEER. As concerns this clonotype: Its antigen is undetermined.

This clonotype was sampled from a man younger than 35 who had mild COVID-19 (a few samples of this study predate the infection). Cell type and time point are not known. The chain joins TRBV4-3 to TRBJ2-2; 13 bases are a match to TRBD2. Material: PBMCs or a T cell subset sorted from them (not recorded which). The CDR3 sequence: CASSRRLAGGNTGELFF. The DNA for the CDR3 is TGCGCCAGCAGCCGTCGACTAGCGGGGGGAAACACCGGGGAGCTGTTTTTT.